This T cell receptor beta chain was obtained from a study of tumor-infiltrating lymphocytes in oesophageal squamous cell carcinoma. TCRdb called the PCR reads again in MiXCR, with one record for every CDR3 protein. The data contain 9,500 to 11,000 distinct CDR3 sequences, 40% to 60% of them seen just once; the ten biggest clones take up under 20%. CDR3 length: 14 amino acids. J lost 7 bases, V lost 5 bases, and 4 bases had no gene match. The chain couples TRBV12-3 or TRBV12-4 to TRBJ2-1, with TRBD2 matching over 11 bases. This sequence was found in a female donor with esophageal squamous cell carcinoma. Sequencing used esophageal tumor tissue. The CDR3 spells CASSKIAGGNEQFF. The CDR3 nucleotides are TGTGCCAGCAGTAAGATAGCGGGAGGGAATGAGCAGTTCTTC.